These 30 T cell receptor beta chains were sequenced from one sample in a study of blood T cell repertoires in COVID-19. The method was immunoSEQ multiplex PCR; TCRdb's version includes in-frame clones alone and lacks a portion of them. The profile shows some 160,000 clones, over 70% of them singletons. Sequences were obtained from PBMCs or T cells enriched from blood (not recorded which). These receptors were taken from an older woman who had recovered from COVID-19.

This chain uses TRBV5-1 with TRBJ2-3; TRBD2 matches 9 bases. Trimming cost V 0 bases and J 4 bases; bases outside gene matches: 6. CDR3 length equals 16 residues. The germline gives CDR1 SGHRS, CDR2 YFSETQ. CDR3 nucleotides: TGCGCCAGCAGCTTGGTTGGCGGGGGGGCACCAGATACGCAGTATTTT. Translated, it gives CASSLVGGGAPDTQYF.

V usage is TRBV10-3 and J usage is TRBJ2-4, with 7 bases lining up with TRBD1. Germline V gene data show CDR1 as ENHRY and CDR2 as SYGVKD. V dropped 0 bases and J dropped 0; count of bases not matched to a gene: 8. This CDR3 spans 18 amino acids. CDR3 nucleotides: TGTGCCATCAGTGAGTCGGGGATGAACAGGGGAGCCAAAAACATTCAGTACTTC. As protein: CAISESGMNRGAKNIQYF.

V is TRBV9 and J is TRBJ1-6; possible D gene TRBD1, 5 bases. Germline lookup yields CDR1 SGDLS and CDR2 YYNGEE. Trimming took off 4 bases at V and 8 bases at J, with 19 bases between the two ends. The CDR3 runs 16 residues. In nucleotides, the CDR3 is TGTGCCAGCAGCCCAGATCTGGGGCGTTGGTATTCACCCCTCCACTTT. The encoded protein is CASSPDLGRWYSPLHF.

The gene calls are TRBV5-1 and TRBJ2-2; TRBD2 might be the D (7 bases). This CDR3 is 14 amino acids long. CDR1 and CDR2 from the germline V gene are SGHRS and YFSETQ. The germline V and J ends were trimmed by 7 bases and 6 bases, with 16 bases remaining between them. CDR3 amino acids: CASGRGDKAGELFF. DNA for the CDR3: TGCGCCAGCGGCCGGGGGGACAAGGCCGGGGAGCTGTTTTTT. The full variable domain, its missing parts supplied by reference TRBV5-1 and TRBJ2-2, is KAGVTQTPRYLIKTRGQQVTLSCSPISGHRSVSWYQQTPGQGLQFLFEYFSETQRNKGNFPGRFSGRQFSNSRSEMNVSTLELGDSALYLCASGRGDKAGELFFGEGSRLTVL.

The CDR3 nucleotides are TGTGCCAGTAGTCCAGTCCCCCAGGGGTATGGCTACACCTTC. Translating gives CASSPVPQGYGYTF. The rearrangement joins TRBV19 to TRBJ1-2, with D possibly TRBD1 on 6 matching bases. Germline V gene sequence: CDR1 LNHDA, CDR2 SQIVND (reference sequence). V was shortened by 5 bases and J by 5 bases, with 15 bases between the two germline ends. The CDR3 is 14 amino acids.

This chain connects TRBV27 to TRBJ1-2, with D tentatively TRBD1 (5 bases). The CDR3 has 16 residues. V lost 2 bases, J lost 4 bases, and 17 bases lay in between. Germline V gene lookup returns CDR1 MNHEY and CDR2 SMNVEV (reference sequence). The CDR3 DNA sequence: TGTGCCAGCAGTTTACGCCAGGGTGTAGCAGGCTATGGCTACACCTTC. This codes for CASSLRQGVAGYGYTF.

The gene calls are TRBV6-5 and TRBJ2-7, with 7 bases that match TRBD1. Germline CDR1 and CDR2: MNHEY and SVGAGI. CDR3 length equals 14 residues. The V segment lost 7 bases and the J segment 3 bases; nucleotides outside the gene matches: 9. As DNA, the CDR3 is TGTGCCAGCATTACGACAGGGAAGGGCTACGAGCAGTACTTC. Translated: CASITTGKGYEQYF.

The genes are TRBV9 and TRBJ2-1; 9 bases fit TRBD2. The CDR3 is made up of 17 amino acids. Per germline, CDR1 SGDLS and CDR2 YYNGEE. The J segment lost 3 bases and the V segment lost 0 bases, leaving 7 bases of the junction unmatched. Here the CDR3 reads CASSVGTRAGGYNEQFF. CDR3 DNA sequence: TGTGCCAGCAGCGTAGGAACGAGAGCGGGGGGCTACAATGAGCAGTTCTTC.

J is TRBJ1-1 and V is TRBV6-5, with 8 bases matching TRBD1. The ends lost 6 bases at V and 4 bases at J; junction bases unmatched: 7. This CDR3 comprises 14 residues. Germline values: CDR1 MNHEY, CDR2 SVGAGI. In nucleotides, the CDR3 is TGTGCCAGCAGACCGACAGGGGTTATCACTGAAGCTTTCTTT. Translation gives CASRPTGVITEAFF.

This clone has a handful of counts. DNA for the CDR3: TGTGCCAGCAGTGATAAGGGCAGGGGCTACGAGCAGTACTTC. Translation gives CASSDKGRGYEQYF. V is TRBV6-1 and J is TRBJ2-7; D is possibly TRBD1 (6 bases). Between the trimmed V and J ends, which lost 3 bases and 3 bases, there was a span of 12 bases. The germline gives CDR1 MNHNS, CDR2 SASEGT. The CDR3 has 14 amino acids.

Ten or more counts support this clone. V gene TRBV11-1 combines with J gene TRBJ1-1; D gene uncertain. Germline V gene lookup returns CDR1 SGHAT and CDR2 FQDESV (reference sequence). The V gene lost 8 bases and the J gene lost 1 base, with 14 bases spanning the gap. The CDR3 runs to 14 residues. CDR3 DNA sequence: TGTGCCAGCGGTCAGTCGCGGTGGAACACTGAAGCTTTCTTT. Its translation is CASGQSRWNTEAFF.

The chain links TRBV5-4 to TRBJ1-1; D might be TRBD1 (6 bases). CDR3 length equals 14 residues. Trimming shortened V by 6 bases and J by 4 bases, and 16 bases separated the two germline ends. CDR1 SGHNT and CDR2 YYREEE come from the germline V gene (reference sequence). The CDR3 DNA reads as TGTGCCAGCAACCCCCACGGGGGGCCCACTGAAGCTTTCTTT. Translation: CASNPHGGPTEAFF. Combining the CDR3 with reference TRBV5-4 and TRBJ1-1 gives the whole variable domain ETGVTQSPTHLIKTRGQQVTLRCSSQSGHNTVSWYQQALGQGPQFIFQYYREEENGRGNFPPRFSGLQFPNYSSELNVNALELDDSALYLCASNPHGGPTEAFFGQGTRLTVV.

The gene calls are TRBV6-5 and TRBJ1-1; maybe TRBD1 (5 bases). Trimming shortened V by 2 bases and J by 2 bases, and 15 bases separated the two germline ends. The germline CDR1 and CDR2 sequences are MNHEY and SVGAGI. This CDR3 has 16 residues. The CDR3 DNA reads as TGTGCCAGCAGTTACCGTAGTGTCAGGGCTAACACTGAAGCTTTCTTT. Its translation is CASSYRSVRANTEAFF.

This chain links TRBV2 with TRBJ1-1; 9 positions agree with TRBD1. CDR1 and CDR2 from the germline V gene are SNHLY and FYNNEI. This CDR3 region has 13 residues. J was trimmed by 3 bases and V by 8 bases; bases with no gene match: 4. In nucleotides, the CDR3 is TGTGCCAGCGAGGGACAGGGAGACACTGAAGCTTTCTTT. This encodes CASEGQGDTEAFF.

The chain uses TRBV11-2 and TRBJ1-2; D is perhaps TRBD1 (6 bases). V lost 4 bases to trimming and J lost 2 bases, with 8 bases between them. CDR3 length equals 13 residues. Germline V gives CDR1 SGHAT, CDR2 FQNNGV. CDR3 amino acids: CASSSRGNYGYTF. The DNA for the CDR3 is TGTGCCAGCAGCTCAAGGGGGAACTATGGCTACACCTTC.

The chain couples TRBV3-1 (or the pseudogene TRBV3-2) to TRBJ2-5; TRBD2 matches 9 bases. Trimming at V came to 3 bases and at J to 5 bases, leaving 10 bases not matched to a gene. The CDR3 runs to 16 residues. The V gene's germline CDR1 is LGHDT and CDR2 YNNKEL (reference sequence). The CDR3 DNA sequence: TGTGCCAGCAGCCAGAGGGCGGGGGGGGCTGTGGAGACCCAGTACTTC. It specifies CASSQRAGGAVETQYF.

CDR3 nucleotide sequence: TGTGCCAGTAGTATGAGTCAGGCGGGGGGCAGCACAGATACGCAGTATTTT. It encodes CASSMSQAGGSTDTQYF. The chain couples TRBV19 to TRBJ2-3; the match to TRBD2 covers 8 bases. After removal of 3 bases from V and 0 bases from J, the junction contained 8 bases not matched to a gene. This CDR3 spans 17 amino acids. Germline V gene sequence: CDR1 LNHDA, CDR2 SQIVND (reference sequence).

The chain employs TRBV5-6 and TRBJ2-3; a weak D match, TRBD2 (5 bases). CDR1 and CDR2 from the germline V gene are SGHDT and YYEEEE. This CDR3 region has 15 residues. V lost 4 bases to trimming and J lost 6 bases, with 18 bases between them. The chain's CDR3 is CASSPRSVGEDTQYF. CDR3 DNA: TGTGCCAGCAGCCCCCGTTCGGTCGGGGAGGATACGCAGTATTTT. Using reference TRBV5-6 and TRBJ2-3 for the parts outside the CDR3, the full variable domain is DAGVTQSPTHLIKTRGQQVTLRCSPKSGHDTVSWYQQALGQGPQFIFQYYEEEERQRGNFPDRFSGHQFPNYSSELNVNALLLGDSALYLCASSPRSVGEDTQYFGPGTRLTVL.

This chain connects TRBV19 to TRBJ2-2, with D maybe TRBD2 (5 bases). Germline V gene data show CDR1 as LNHDA and CDR2 as SQIVND (reference sequence). The CDR3 runs to 13 residues. Trimming took 3 bases from V and 7 from J, leaving 9 bases between them. CDR3 DNA: TGTGCCAGTAGTATCTCGGGGATCGGGGAGCTGTTTTTT. Its translation is CASSISGIGELFF.

The J gene is TRBJ2-7, the V gene TRBV11-3; a possible D gene is TRBD2 (5 bases). The V end lost 1 base, the J end lost 4 bases, and 8 bases lay between the germline ends. The CDR3 covers 13 residues. Germline-derived CDR1 and CDR2 are SGHNT and YENEEA. This chain's CDR3 is CASSLGSGYEQYF. The CDR3 DNA reads as TGTGCCAGCAGCTTAGGGTCGGGGTACGAGCAGTACTTC.

The DNA for the CDR3 is TGTGCCAGGAGCCTACTAGCGACCGGGGAGCTGTTTTTT. Protein: CARSLLATGELFF. The chain recombines TRBV2 with TRBJ2-2; 7 bases map to TRBD2. This CDR3 contains 13 residues. The J segment lost 5 bases and the V segment lost 9 bases, leaving 6 bases of the junction unmatched. Germline CDR1 is SNHLY and CDR2 is FYNNEI.

The rearrangement joins TRBV19 to TRBJ1-4; maybe TRBD1 (6 bases). CDR1 and CDR2 (germline): LNHDA, SQIVND (reference sequence). The CDR3 runs to 15 residues. The V end was cut by 6 bases, the J end by 3 bases, with 14 bases between. The CDR3 is CASRDPGVPNEKLFF. The CDR3 DNA is TGTGCCAGTAGGGACCCAGGGGTGCCTAATGAAAAACTGTTTTTT.

The chain employs TRBV20-1 and TRBJ2-5; no definite D call. The V and J ends lost 5 bases and 2 bases respectively, with 6 bases between them. This CDR3 region has 11 residues. The germline gives CDR1 DFQATT, CDR2 SNEGSKA (reference sequence). The CDR3 protein is CSAPTQETQYF. In DNA, the CDR3 is TGCAGTGCTCCCACACAAGAGACCCAGTACTTC.

The chain is built from TRBV10-2 and TRBJ2-1; TRBD2 aligns across 12 bases. This CDR3 comprises 15 residues. Germline V gene lookup returns CDR1 WSHSY and CDR2 SAAADI. After removal of 10 bases from V and 3 bases from J, the junction contained 7 bases not matched to a gene. In DNA form, the CDR3 reads TGCGCCACTGTCCGGACTAGCGGGGACTACAATGAGCAGTTCTTC. It codes for CATVRTSGDYNEQFF.

This clone was counted a single time. This chain joins TRBV5-8 and TRBJ1-2; 7 bases map to TRBD1. Germline CDR1 SGHTS, CDR2 YDEGEE. The CDR3 length is 13 residues. With V trimmed by 4 bases and J by 8 bases, 8 bases remained unmatched. The CDR3 DNA is TGTGCCAGCAGCACACTATCACAGGGGGGCTACACCTTC. It is translated as CASSTLSQGGYTF.

The CDR3 is CASSQELVPDTQYF. Here the CDR3 DNA reads TGCGCCAGCAGCCAAGAACTAGTCCCAGATACGCAGTATTTT. The gene calls are TRBV4-1 and TRBJ2-3, with D tentatively TRBD2 (5 bases). Germline lookup yields CDR1 MGHRA and CDR2 YSYEKL. The CDR3 sequence is 14 residues long. V was shortened by 0 bases and J by 4 bases, with 8 bases between the two germline ends.

This chain connects TRBV27 to TRBJ2-3; tentatively, D is TRBD1 (6 bases). V was pared by 6 bases and J by 3 bases, with 16 bases between. Germline V gene data show CDR1 as MNHEY and CDR2 as SMNVEV (reference sequence). The CDR3 loop spans 15 amino acids. CDR3 protein: CASSDQGISTDTQYF. The CDR3 nucleotides are TGTGCCAGCAGCGACCAGGGGATATCAACAGATACGCAGTATTTT.

The chain combines TRBV7-3 with TRBJ2-2; 9 bases fit TRBD2. The V gene end was trimmed by 5 bases and the J gene end by 8 bases; junction bases not matched to a gene: 9. Germline lookup yields CDR1 SGHTA and CDR2 FQGTGA. CDR3 length equals 15 residues. Written as DNA, the CDR3 is TGTGCCAGCAGCGCCGTAGCGGGGGCCGAGGGGGAGCTGTTTTTT. Amino acids: CASSAVAGAEGELFF.

The rearrangement joins TRBV5-8 to TRBJ2-1, with TRBD2 identical over 9 bases. The V segment lost 7 bases and the J segment 6 bases; nucleotides outside the gene matches: 11. The V gene's germline CDR1 is SGHTS and CDR2 YDEGEE. CDR3 length: 15 residues. In nucleotides, the CDR3 is TGTGCCAGCGAGGGCGGGGGGGCCCTCGCCAATGAGCAGTTCTTC. This translates into CASEGGGALANEQFF.

The J gene is TRBJ2-2, the V gene TRBV6-5; D is uncertain. V was shortened by 4 bases and J by 0 bases, with 12 bases between the two germline ends. CDR1 and CDR2 from the germline V gene are MNHEY and SVGAGI. The CDR3 consists of 16 residues. Here the CDR3 reads CASSSPPVTNTGELFF. CDR3 DNA sequence: TGTGCCAGCAGTTCCCCACCAGTGACGAACACCGGGGAGCTGTTTTTT.